The source of this T cell receptor beta chain is a study of beta chain features in type 1 diabetes. Findings and limits, study-wide: Insertions at VDJ junctions were less frequent in type 1 diabetes patients. These patients also deleted more nucleotides at the same junctions. When Type 1 diabetes patients were examined, their TCRB CDR3s proved moderately but significantly shorter in all four CD4+ subsets.

Central memory, naive, regulatory and stem cell-like memory CD4+ cells were sorted by CD45RO/CCR7/CD25/CD127/CD95/CD27. CDR1 is SGDLS and CDR2 is YYNGEE in the germline V gene. The CDR3 is 16 amino acids. V was pared by 4 bases and J by 1 base, with 10 bases of the junction left unmatched. This clone was detected a few times. Its antigen is as yet unknown. Since all of the isolated RNA was reverse transcribed, expressed TCRB transcripts were what got sequenced. The table came from immunoSEQ multiplex PCR; TCRdb's copy has only in-frame clones and leaves some out. The sample records about 640,000 clones, around 11% being singletons.

This TCR was recovered from a man aged 25-40 years with type 1 diabetes. This chain joins TRBV9 and TRBJ1-2, with 7 nucleotides matching TRBD1. The sample taken for sequencing was naive CD4+ T cells from blood. The CDR3 is CASSPRGGTDNYGYTF. In nucleotides, the CDR3 is TGTGCCAGCAGCCCAAGAGGGGGGACAGATAACTATGGCTACACCTTC.